This TCR beta chain is drawn from a study of Ad26.COV2.S vaccination and SARS-CoV-2 variants. Study in general: In the COV1001 trial, the donor was in the Ad26.COV2.S arm.

TCRdb's table, derived via immunoSEQ multiplex PCR, lists solely in-frame clones and lacks some. Of 410,000 or so clones listed, about 90% are singletons. Treatment meaning: some 19 received Ad26.COV2.S at low or high dose, single or two shots; roughly five received placebo; per-sample allocation not given. Sampling was done on day 63 after the first vaccine or placebo injection. Recruitment in Boston yielded a donor of adult age, 18-55 years. The study used a vaccine consisting of an Ad26 vector that expressed Wuhan-strain SARS-CoV-2 spike. CDR3 length: 16 residues. The junction had 8 bases not matched to a gene; V was cut back by 0 bases and J by 8 bases. The V gene's germline CDR1 is SGDLS and CDR2 YYNGEE.

The sample here was peripheral blood, taken in a trial of Ad26.COV2.S vaccine versus placebo. The origin of this receptor is a person aged 18-65 years who received the Ad26.COV2.S COVID-19 vaccine or a placebo. The chain uses TRBV9 and TRBJ2-1, with 10 bases matching TRBD2. CDR3 region: CASSVDLAGVKDEQFF. The CDR3 DNA reads TGTGCCAGCAGCGTAGACCTAGCGGGGGTAAAAGATGAGCAGTTCTTC.